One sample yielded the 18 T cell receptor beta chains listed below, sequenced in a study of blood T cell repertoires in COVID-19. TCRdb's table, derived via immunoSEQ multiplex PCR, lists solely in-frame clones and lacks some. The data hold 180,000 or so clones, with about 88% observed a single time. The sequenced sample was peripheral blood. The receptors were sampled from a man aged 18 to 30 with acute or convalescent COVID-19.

The CDR3 loop reads CASSRAGVNTEAFF. The DNA for the CDR3 is TGTGCCAGCAGCCGGGCGGGGGTGAACACTGAAGCTTTCTTT. V gene TRBV3-1 (or the pseudogene TRBV3-2) combines with J gene TRBJ1-1; tentatively, D is TRBD1 (5 bases). This CDR3 region has 14 residues. The V gene's germline CDR1 is LGHDT and CDR2 YNNKEL (reference sequence). The V gene lost 4 bases and the J gene lost 0 bases, with 9 bases spanning the gap.

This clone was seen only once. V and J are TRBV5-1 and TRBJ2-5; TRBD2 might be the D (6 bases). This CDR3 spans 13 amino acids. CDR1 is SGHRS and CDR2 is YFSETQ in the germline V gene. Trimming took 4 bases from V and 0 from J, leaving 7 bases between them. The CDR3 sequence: CASSRGYQETQYF. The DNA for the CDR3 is TGCGCCAGCAGCCGGGGGTACCAAGAGACCCAGTACTTC.

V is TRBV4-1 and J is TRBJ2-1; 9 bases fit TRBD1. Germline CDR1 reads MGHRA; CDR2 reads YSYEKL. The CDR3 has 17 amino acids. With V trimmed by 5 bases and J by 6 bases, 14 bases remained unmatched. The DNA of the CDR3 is TGCGCCAGCAGCGAAACTCCGGGACAGGGAAGCGGCAATGAGCAGTTCTTC. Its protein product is CASSETPGQGSGNEQFF.

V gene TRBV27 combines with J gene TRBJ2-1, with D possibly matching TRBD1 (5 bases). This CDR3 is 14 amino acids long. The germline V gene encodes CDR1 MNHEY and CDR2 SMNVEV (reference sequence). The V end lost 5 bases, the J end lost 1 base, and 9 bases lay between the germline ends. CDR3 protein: CASSPGMSYNEQFF. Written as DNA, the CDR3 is TGTGCCAGCAGTCCAGGGATGTCCTACAATGAGCAGTTCTTC.

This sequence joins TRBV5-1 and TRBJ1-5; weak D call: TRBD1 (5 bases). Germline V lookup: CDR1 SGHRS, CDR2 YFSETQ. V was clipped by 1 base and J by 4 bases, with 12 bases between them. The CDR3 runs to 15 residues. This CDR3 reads CASSLTGTGNQPQHF. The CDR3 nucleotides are TGCGCCAGCAGCTTGACCGGGACTGGAAATCAGCCCCAGCATTTT.

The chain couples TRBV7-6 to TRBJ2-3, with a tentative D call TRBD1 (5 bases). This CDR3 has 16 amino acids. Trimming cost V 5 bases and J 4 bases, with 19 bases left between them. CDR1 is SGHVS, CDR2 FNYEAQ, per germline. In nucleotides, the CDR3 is TGTGCCAGCAGCCTATTTATCCGACAGCTATCAGATACGCAGTATTTT. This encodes CASSLFIRQLSDTQYF.

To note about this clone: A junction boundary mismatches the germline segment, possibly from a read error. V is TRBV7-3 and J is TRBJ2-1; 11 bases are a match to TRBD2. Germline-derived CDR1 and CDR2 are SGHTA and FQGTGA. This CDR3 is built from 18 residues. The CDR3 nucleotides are TGTGCCAGCAGCCGCACCATAGCGGGGGGGCTCTCCAACAATGAGCAGTTCTTC. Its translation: CASSRTIAGGLSNNEQFF.

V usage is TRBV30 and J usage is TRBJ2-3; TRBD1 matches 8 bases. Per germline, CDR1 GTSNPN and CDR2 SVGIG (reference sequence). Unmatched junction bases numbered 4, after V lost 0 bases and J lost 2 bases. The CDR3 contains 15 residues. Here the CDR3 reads CAWSVRQGATDTQYF. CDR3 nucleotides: TGTGCCTGGAGTGTAAGGCAGGGGGCCACAGATACGCAGTATTTT. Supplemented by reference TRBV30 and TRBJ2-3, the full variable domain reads SQTIHQWPATLVQPVGSPLSLECTVEGTSNPNLYWYRQAAGRGLQLLFYSVGIGQISSEVPQNLSASRPQDRQFILSSKKLLLSDSGFYLCAWSVRQGATDTQYFGPGTRLTVL.

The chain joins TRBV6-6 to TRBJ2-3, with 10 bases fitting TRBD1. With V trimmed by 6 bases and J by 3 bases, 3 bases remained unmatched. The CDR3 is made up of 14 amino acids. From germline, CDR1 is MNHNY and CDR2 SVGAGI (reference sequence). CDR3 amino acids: CASRGQGITDTQYF. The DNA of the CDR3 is TGTGCCAGCAGGGGACAGGGGATAACAGATACGCAGTATTTT.

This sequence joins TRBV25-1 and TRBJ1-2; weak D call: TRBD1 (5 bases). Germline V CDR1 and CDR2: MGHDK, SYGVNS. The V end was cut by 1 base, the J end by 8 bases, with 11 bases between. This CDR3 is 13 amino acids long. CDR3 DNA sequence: TGTGCCAGCAGTGAATCGGCAGGGTTAGGCTACACCTTC. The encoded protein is CASSESAGLGYTF.

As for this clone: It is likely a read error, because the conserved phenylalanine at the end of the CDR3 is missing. This CDR3 is CASTPPGGTGYTL. CDR3 in DNA: TGTGCCAGCACCCCCCCGGGGGGGACTGGCTACACCCTC. J is TRBJ1-2 and V is TRBV2; TRBD1 is a possible D gene (5 bases). Trimming removed 7 bases at V and 7 bases at J, with 16 bases between. Per germline, CDR1 SNHLY and CDR2 FYNNEI. There are 13 residues in the CDR3.

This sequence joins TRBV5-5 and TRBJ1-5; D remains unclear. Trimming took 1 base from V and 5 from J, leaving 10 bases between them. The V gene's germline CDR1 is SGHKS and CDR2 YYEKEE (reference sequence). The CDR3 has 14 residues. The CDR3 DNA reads TGTGCCAGCAGCTTGTCCAGGCCGGATCAGCCCCAGCATTTT. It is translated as CASSLSRPDQPQHF.

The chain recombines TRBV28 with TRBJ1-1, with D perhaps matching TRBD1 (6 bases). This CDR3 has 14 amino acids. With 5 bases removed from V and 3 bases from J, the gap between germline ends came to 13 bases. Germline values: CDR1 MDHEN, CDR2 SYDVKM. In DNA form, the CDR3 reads TGTGCCAGCAGTAGGGGGGGCGTAGACACTGAAGCTTTCTTT. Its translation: CASSRGGVDTEAFF.

The CDR3 DNA reads as TGTGCCAGCAGTGACGAGCCCCGGCCCCAGCATTTT. The encoded protein is CASSDEPRPQHF. The chain is built from TRBV6-1 and TRBJ1-5, with unresolved D. V shed 3 bases and J shed 9 bases, with 9 bases lying between them. This CDR3 is 12 amino acids long. Germline V lookup: CDR1 MNHNS, CDR2 SASEGT.

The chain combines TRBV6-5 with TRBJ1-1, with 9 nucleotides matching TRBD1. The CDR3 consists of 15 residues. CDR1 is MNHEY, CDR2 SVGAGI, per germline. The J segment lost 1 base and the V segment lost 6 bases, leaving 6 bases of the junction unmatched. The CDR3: CASRPRTGANTEAFF. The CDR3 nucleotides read TGTGCCAGCAGGCCCCGGACAGGGGCGAACACTGAAGCTTTCTTT.

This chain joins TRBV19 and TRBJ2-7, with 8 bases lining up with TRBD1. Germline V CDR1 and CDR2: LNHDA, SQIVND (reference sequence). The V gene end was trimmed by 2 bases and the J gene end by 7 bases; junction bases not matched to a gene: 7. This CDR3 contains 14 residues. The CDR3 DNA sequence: TGTGCCAGTAGTATACAGGGGGCATGGAGGGAGCAGTACTTC. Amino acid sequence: CASSIQGAWREQYF.

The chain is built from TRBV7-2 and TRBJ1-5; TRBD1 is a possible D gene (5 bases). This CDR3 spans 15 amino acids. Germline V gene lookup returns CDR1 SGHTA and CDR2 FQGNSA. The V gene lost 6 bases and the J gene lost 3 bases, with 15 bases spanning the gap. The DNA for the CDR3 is TGTGCCAGCAGTCAAGAAGGGGCGATCAATCAGCCCCAGCATTTT. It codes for CASSQEGAINQPQHF.

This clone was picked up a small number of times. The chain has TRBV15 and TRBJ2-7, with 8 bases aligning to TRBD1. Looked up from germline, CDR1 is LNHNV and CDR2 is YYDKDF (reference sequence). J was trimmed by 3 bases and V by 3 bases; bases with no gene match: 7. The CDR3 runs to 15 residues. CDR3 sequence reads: CATSSTGQGGYEQYF. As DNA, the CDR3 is TGTGCCACCAGCAGCACCGGACAGGGCGGCTACGAGCAGTACTTC.